This T cell receptor beta chain was sequenced for a study of T cell responses to AZD1222 COVID-19 vaccine. Note on this clone: Its cognate antigen is unknown.

The CDR3 length is 16 residues. CDR1 SGHRS and CDR2 YFSETQ come from the germline V gene. V lost 1 base and J lost 4, with 12 bases in between. Findings and caveats of the study: Clonal diversity may have been underestimated in mostly white British donors. Sampling captured repertoires only after the peak T cell response.

Profiled with immunoSEQ multiplex PCR; TCRdb holds only in-frame clones, not every one. The sample yields about 160,000 clones, about 92% seen once. The material was peripheral blood, obtained on day 0 of MenACWY control vaccination. This rearrangement joins TRBV5-1 to TRBJ1-6; tentative D call: TRBD1 (5 bases). The origin of this receptor is an adult in good health. CDR3 DNA sequence: TGCGCCAGCAGCTTGACCTCGGGACCTTATAATTCACCCCTCCACTTT. Residues: CASSLTSGPYNSPLHF.